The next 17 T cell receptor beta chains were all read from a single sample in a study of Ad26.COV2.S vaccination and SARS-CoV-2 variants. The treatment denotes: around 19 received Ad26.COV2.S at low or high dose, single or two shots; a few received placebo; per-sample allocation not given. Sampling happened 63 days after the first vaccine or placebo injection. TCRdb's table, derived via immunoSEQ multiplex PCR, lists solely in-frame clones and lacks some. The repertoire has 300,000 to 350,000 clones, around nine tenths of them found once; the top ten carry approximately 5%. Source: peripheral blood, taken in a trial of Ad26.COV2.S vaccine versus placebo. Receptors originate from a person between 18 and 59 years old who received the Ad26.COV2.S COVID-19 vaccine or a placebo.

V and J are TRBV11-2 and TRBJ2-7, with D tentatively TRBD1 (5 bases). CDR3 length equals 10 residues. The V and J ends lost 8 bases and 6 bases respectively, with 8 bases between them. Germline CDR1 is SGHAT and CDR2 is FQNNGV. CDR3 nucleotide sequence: TGTGCCAGCCAGGGTCGCGAGCAGTACTTC. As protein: CASQGREQYF.

CDR3 in amino acids: CASRAQGAPTEAFF. The CDR3 nucleotides are TGTGCCAGCAGGGCTCAGGGGGCGCCCACTGAAGCTTTCTTT. The chain employs TRBV6-5 and TRBJ1-1, with 8 positions matching TRBD1. Germline V CDR1 and CDR2: MNHEY, SVGAGI. The CDR3 runs to 14 residues. V lost 6 bases, J lost 4 bases, and 7 bases stayed unmatched.

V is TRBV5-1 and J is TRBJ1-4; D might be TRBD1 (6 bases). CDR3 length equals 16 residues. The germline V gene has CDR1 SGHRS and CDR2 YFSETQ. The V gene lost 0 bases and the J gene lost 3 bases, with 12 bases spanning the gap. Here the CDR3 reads CASSLGPGAANEKLFF. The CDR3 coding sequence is TGCGCCAGCAGCTTGGGACCGGGGGCGGCTAATGAAAAACTGTTTTTT. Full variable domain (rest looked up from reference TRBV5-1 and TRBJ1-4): KAGVTQTPRYLIKTRGQQVTLSCSPISGHRSVSWYQQTPGQGLQFLFEYFSETQRNKGNFPGRFSGRQFSNSRSEMNVSTLELGDSALYLCASSLGPGAANEKLFFGSGTQLSVL.

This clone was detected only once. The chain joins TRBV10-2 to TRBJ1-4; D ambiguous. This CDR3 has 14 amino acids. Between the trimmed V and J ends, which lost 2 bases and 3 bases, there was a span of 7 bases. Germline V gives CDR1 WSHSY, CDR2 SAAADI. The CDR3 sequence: CASSEGYSNEKLFF. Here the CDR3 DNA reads TGCGCCAGCAGTGAGGGGTATTCTAATGAAAAACTGTTTTTT.

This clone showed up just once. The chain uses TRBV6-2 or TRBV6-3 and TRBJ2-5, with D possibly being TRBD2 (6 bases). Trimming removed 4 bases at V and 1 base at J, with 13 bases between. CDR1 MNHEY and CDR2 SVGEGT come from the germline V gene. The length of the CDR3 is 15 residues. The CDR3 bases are TGTGCCAGCAGTTTCGGGGGAGGCATCCAAGAGACCCAGTACTTC. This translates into CASSFGGGIQETQYF.

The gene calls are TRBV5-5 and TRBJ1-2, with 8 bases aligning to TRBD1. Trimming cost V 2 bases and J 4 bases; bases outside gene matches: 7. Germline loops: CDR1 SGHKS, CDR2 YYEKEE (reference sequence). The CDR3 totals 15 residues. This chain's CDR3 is CASSFGTGDFYGYTF. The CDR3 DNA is TGTGCCAGCAGCTTCGGGACAGGAGATTTCTATGGCTACACCTTC.

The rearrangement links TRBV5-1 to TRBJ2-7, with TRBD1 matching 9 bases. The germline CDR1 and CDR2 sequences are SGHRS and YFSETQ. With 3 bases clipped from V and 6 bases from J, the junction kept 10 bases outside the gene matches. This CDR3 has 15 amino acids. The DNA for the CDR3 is TGCGCCAGCAGCTGGAGACAGGGGGGCAGCTCCGAGCAGTACTTC. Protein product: CASSWRQGGSSEQYF.

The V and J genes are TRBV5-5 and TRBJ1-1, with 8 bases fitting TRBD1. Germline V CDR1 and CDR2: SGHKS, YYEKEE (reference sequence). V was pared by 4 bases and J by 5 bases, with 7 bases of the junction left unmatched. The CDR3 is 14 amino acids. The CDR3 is CASSIRGPVTEAFF. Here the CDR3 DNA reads TGTGCCAGCAGCATCAGGGGGCCGGTGACTGAAGCTTTCTTT.

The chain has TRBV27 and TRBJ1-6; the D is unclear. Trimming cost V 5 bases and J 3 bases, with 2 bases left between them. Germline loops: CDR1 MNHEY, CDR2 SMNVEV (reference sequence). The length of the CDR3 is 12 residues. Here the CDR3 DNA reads TGTGCCAGCAGTAGCTATAATTCACCCCTCCACTTT. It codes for CASSSYNSPLHF.

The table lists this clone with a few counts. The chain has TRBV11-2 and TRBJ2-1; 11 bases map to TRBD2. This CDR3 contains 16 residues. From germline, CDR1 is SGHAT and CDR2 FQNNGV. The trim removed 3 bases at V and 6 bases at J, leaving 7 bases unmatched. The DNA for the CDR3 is TGTGCCAGCAGCTTCCTAGCGGGAGGATTGAGCAATGAGCAGTTCTTC. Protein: CASSFLAGGLSNEQFF. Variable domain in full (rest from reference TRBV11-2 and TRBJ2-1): EAGVAQSPRYKIIEKRQSVAFWCNPISGHATLYWYQQILGQGPKLLIQFQNNGVVDDSQLPKDRFSAERLKGVDSTLKIQPAKLEDSAVYLCASSFLAGGLSNEQFFGPGTRLTVL.

The CDR3, as DNA: TGTGCCATCAGTGAGGGGGTCCCCTTCTATGGCTACACCTTC. Its translation is CAISEGVPFYGYTF. The chain carries TRBV10-3 and TRBJ1-2; D is unresolved. V shed 2 bases and J shed 4 bases, with 11 bases lying between them. This CDR3 spans 14 amino acids. CDR1 is ENHRY, CDR2 SYGVKD, per germline.

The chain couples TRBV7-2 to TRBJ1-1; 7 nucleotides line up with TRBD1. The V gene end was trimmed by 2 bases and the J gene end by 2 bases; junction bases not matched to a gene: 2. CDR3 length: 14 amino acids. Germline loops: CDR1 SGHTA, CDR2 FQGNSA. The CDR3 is CASSLQGENTEAFF. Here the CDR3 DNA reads TGTGCCAGCAGCTTACAGGGGGAAAACACTGAAGCTTTCTTT.

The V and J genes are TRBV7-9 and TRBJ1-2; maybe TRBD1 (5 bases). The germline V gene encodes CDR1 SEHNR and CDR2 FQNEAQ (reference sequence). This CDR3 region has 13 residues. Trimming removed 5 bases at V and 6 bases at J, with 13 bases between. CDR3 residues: CASSTQGSDGYTF. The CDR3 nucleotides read TGTGCCAGCAGCACTCAGGGTAGCGATGGCTACACCTTC.

The chain's CDR3 is CASSMGQGLRNQPQHF. DNA for the CDR3: TGTGCCAGTAGTATGGGACAGGGGTTACGCAATCAGCCCCAGCATTTT. The chain recombines TRBV19 with TRBJ1-5, with 10 bases fitting TRBD1. The CDR3 loop spans 16 amino acids. Germline V CDR1 and CDR2: LNHDA, SQIVND (reference sequence). V was pared by 3 bases and J by 2 bases, with 4 bases of the junction left unmatched.

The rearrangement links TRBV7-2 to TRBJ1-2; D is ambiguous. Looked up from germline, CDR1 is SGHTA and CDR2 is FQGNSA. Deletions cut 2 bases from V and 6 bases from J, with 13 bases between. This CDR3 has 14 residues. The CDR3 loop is CASSLTGPGDGYTF. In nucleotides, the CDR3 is TGTGCCAGCAGCTTAACTGGGCCCGGCGATGGCTACACCTTC.

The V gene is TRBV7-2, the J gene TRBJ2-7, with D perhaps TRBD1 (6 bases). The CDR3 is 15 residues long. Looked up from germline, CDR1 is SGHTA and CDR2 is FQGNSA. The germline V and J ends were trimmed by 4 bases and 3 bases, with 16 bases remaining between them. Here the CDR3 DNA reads TGTGCCAGCAGCTCTACCGGGACAAAAATCTACGAGCAGTACTTC. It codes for CASSSTGTKIYEQYF. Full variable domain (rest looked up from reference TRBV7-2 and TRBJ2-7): GAGVSQSPSNKVTEKGKDVELRCDPISGHTALYWYRQSLGQGLEFLIYFQGNSAPDKSGLPSDRFSAERTGGSVSTLTIQRTQQEDSAVYLCASSSTGTKIYEQYFGPGTRLTVT.

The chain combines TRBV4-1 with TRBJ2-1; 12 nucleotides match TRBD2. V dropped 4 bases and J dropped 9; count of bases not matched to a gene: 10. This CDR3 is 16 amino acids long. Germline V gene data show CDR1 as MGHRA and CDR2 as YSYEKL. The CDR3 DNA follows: TGCGCCAGCAGCCTACCCGGACTAGCGGGATTGGTTGAGCAGTTCTTC. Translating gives CASSLPGLAGLVEQFF.